Listed here are 17 T cell receptor beta chains from one sample, sequenced in a study of blood T cell repertoires in COVID-19. Clones were read by immunoSEQ multiplex PCR, and TCRdb kept only the in-frame ones, dropping some. The sample records roughly 40,000 clones, approximately 85% being singletons. The sample was peripheral blood. Receptors originate from a human donor in a cohort sampled during active COVID-19.

This clone appeared a few times. The chain uses TRBV6-5 and TRBJ1-2, with D unresolved. With 7 bases removed from V and 4 bases from J, the gap between germline ends came to 10 bases. Germline CDR1 and CDR2: MNHEY and SVGAGI. This CDR3 region has 12 residues. Here the CDR3 DNA reads TGTGCCAGCACCGAACCGGGCTATGGCTACACCTTC. This encodes CASTEPGYGYTF.

The chain employs TRBV6-2 or TRBV6-3 and TRBJ2-1; no clear D. Looked up from germline, CDR1 is MNHEY and CDR2 is SVGEGT. The CDR3 has 11 residues. Between the trimmed V and J ends, which lost 5 bases and 6 bases, there was a span of 5 bases. The CDR3 DNA sequence: TGTGCCAGCAGTAAGCCCAATGAGCAGTTCTTC. It specifies CASSKPNEQFF.

The chain recombines TRBV30 with TRBJ2-3; TRBD1 aligns across 8 bases. CDR1 and CDR2 from the germline V gene are GTSNPN and SVGIG (reference sequence). There are 15 residues in the CDR3. The V and J ends lost 5 bases and 2 bases, in that order; junction bases with no gene match: 9. The CDR3 coding sequence is TGTGCCTGGGAAACCCAGGGGGCACCCACAGATACGCAGTATTTT. This sequence encodes CAWETQGAPTDTQYF.

The V and J genes are TRBV6-5 and TRBJ2-7, with 7 bases identical to TRBD1. Trimming removed 0 bases from V and 5 bases from J; junction bases left unmatched: 7. Germline-derived CDR1 and CDR2 are MNHEY and SVGAGI. CDR3 size: 15 residues. The CDR3 region has the DNA TGTGCCAGCAGTTACTCCGGGACAGACAGAAACGAGCAGTACTTC. It codes for CASSYSGTDRNEQYF.

The chain recombines TRBV12-5 with TRBJ2-5; D remains unclear. Trimming cost V 6 bases and J 2 bases, with 10 bases left between them. The CDR3 runs to 13 residues. Germline CDR1 is LGHNT and CDR2 is FRNRAP. The DNA for the CDR3 is TGTGCTAGTGGGTACGGGTCTCAAGAGACCCAGTACTTC. Protein: CASGYGSQETQYF.

The chain's CDR3 is CASLHGQGEGYGYTF. DNA for the CDR3: TGTGCCAGCTTACACGGGCAAGGGGAAGGCTATGGCTACACCTTC. V is TRBV6-5 and J is TRBJ1-2, with D possibly TRBD1 on 5 matching bases. The CDR3 runs 15 residues. Germline assignment: CDR1 MNHEY and CDR2 SVGAGI. V shed 8 bases and J shed 4 bases, with 20 bases lying between them.

The gene calls are TRBV19 and TRBJ1-1; D is unresolved. CDR1 LNHDA and CDR2 SQIVND come from the germline V gene (reference sequence). The V end lost 5 bases, the J end lost 4 bases, and 14 bases lay between the germline ends. CDR3 length: 14 residues. The chain's CDR3 is CASSLGSRGTEAFF. The CDR3 coding sequence is TGTGCCAGTAGTCTGGGGAGCAGAGGCACTGAAGCTTTCTTT.

As DNA, the CDR3 is TGCGCCAGCAGCCAAGATCCATCCCCTAAGACATTTAACTATGGCTACACCTTC. Its protein is CASSQDPSPKTFNYGYTF. The rearrangement joins TRBV4-3 to TRBJ1-2, with D unclear. The germline CDR1 and CDR2 sequences are LGHNA and YSLEER. V lost 0 bases to trimming and J lost 1 base, with 18 bases between them. The CDR3 runs 18 residues.

The chain is built from TRBV19 and TRBJ2-2; TRBD2 agrees at 8 bases. The germline V gene encodes CDR1 LNHDA and CDR2 SQIVND (reference sequence). The trim removed 6 bases at V and 5 bases at J, leaving 8 bases unmatched. The CDR3 has 15 residues. Written as DNA, the CDR3 is TGTGCCAGTAGGTTACTAGCGGAAACTACCGGGGAGCTGTTTTTT. It yields the protein CASRLLAETTGELFF.

This clone was seen just once. The V and J genes are TRBV6-5 and TRBJ2-7, with D maybe TRBD2 (6 bases). The CDR3 length is 14 residues. In germline, CDR1 is MNHEY, CDR2 SVGAGI. V was shortened by 4 bases and J by 1 base, with 11 bases between the two germline ends. The CDR3 spells CASSLTRGSYEQYF. CDR3 nucleotide sequence: TGTGCCAGCAGTTTGACCCGGGGGTCCTACGAGCAGTACTTC.

The chain uses TRBV9 and TRBJ1-1; D is unresolved. The germline gives CDR1 SGDLS, CDR2 YYNGEE. Trimming pared 0 bases from V and 0 bases from J, leaving 9 bases between. The CDR3 is made up of 15 amino acids. The CDR3 loop reads CASSVGPLMNTEAFF. For the CDR3, the DNA is TGTGCCAGCAGCGTAGGGCCCCTTATGAACACTGAAGCTTTCTTT. Variable domain in full (rest from reference TRBV9 and TRBJ1-1): DSGVTQTPKHLITATGQRVTLRCSPRSGDLSVYWYQQSLDQGLQFLIQYYNGEERAKGNILERFSAQQFPDLHSELNLSSLELGDSALYFCASSVGPLMNTEAFFGQGTRLTVV.

This clone was recorded only once. The V and J genes are TRBV7-6 and TRBJ2-3; 7 bases line up with TRBD2. V trimming: 5 bases; J trimming: 0 bases; junction bases outside the gene matches: 8. In germline, CDR1 is SGHVS, CDR2 FNYEAQ. This CDR3 spans 16 amino acids. CDR3 sequence (DNA): TGTGCCAGCAGCCTCCGGGCTAGCGGCAGCACAGATACGCAGTATTTT. Its protein is CASSLRASGSTDTQYF.

The chain carries TRBV23-1 and TRBJ2-1; perhaps TRBD1 as D (6 bases). TRBV23-1 is an ORF for which the function is uncertain. Trimming pared 4 bases from V and 8 bases from J, leaving 27 bases between. CDR3 length equals 18 residues. CDR3 DNA sequence: TGCGCCAGCAGTCGATTTTTTAGTGGGCAGGGGCACAATTATGAGCAGTTCTTC. Translated, it gives CASSRFFSGQGHNYEQFF.

The V call is TRBV9, the J call TRBJ2-5; 8 bases are a match to TRBD1. CDR1 and CDR2 (germline): SGDLS, YYNGEE. Trimming took 0 bases from V and 5 from J; bases not matched to a gene: 9. The CDR3 runs to 16 residues. CDR3 sequence (DNA): TGTGCCAGCAGCGTAGTTGGCAGGGGGCGAGGTGAGACCCAGTACTTC. Translated, it gives CASSVVGRGRGETQYF.

This chain links TRBV19 with TRBJ2-3; TRBD1 aligns across 8 bases. Germline CDR1 is LNHDA and CDR2 is SQIVND (reference sequence). This CDR3 is built from 13 residues. V trimming: 8 bases; J trimming: 2 bases; junction bases outside the gene matches: 3. The CDR3 nucleotides are TGTGCCAGTGGACAGGGAGTCACAGATACGCAGTATTTT. As protein: CASGQGVTDTQYF.

The chain joins TRBV18 to TRBJ2-5, with D perhaps TRBD2 (5 bases). The CDR3 runs to 15 residues. Germline loops: CDR1 KGHSH, CDR2 LQKENI. The V and J ends lost 1 base and 1 base respectively, with 10 bases between them. CDR3 amino acids: CASSPRPGGQETQYF. For the CDR3, the DNA is TGTGCCAGCTCACCACGTCCAGGAGGCCAAGAGACCCAGTACTTC. The whole variable domain, filled in from reference TRBV18 and TRBJ2-5, reads NAGVMQNPRHLVRRRGQEARLRCSPMKGHSHVYWYRQLPEEGLKFMVYLQKENIIDESGMPKERFSAEFPKEGPSILRIQQVVRGDSAAYFCASSPRPGGQETQYFGPGTRLLVL.

The gene calls are TRBV7-9 and TRBJ2-7; the D gene is possibly TRBD1 (7 bases). The CDR3 runs 17 residues. Germline V CDR1 and CDR2: SEHNR, FQNEAQ (reference sequence). With 5 bases removed from V and 2 bases from J, the gap between germline ends came to 22 bases. This CDR3 is CASSPRRPQGGTYEQYF. The CDR3 DNA reads TGTGCCAGCAGCCCTCGCCGACCTCAGGGGGGTACCTACGAGCAGTACTTC.